This T cell receptor beta chain was found in a study of blood T cell repertoires in COVID-19. Here immunoSEQ multiplex PCR was the method, and the copy in TCRdb shows in-frame clones only, minus some. The data show roughly 300,000 clones, 70% to 90% seen once. Cohort 3 donors counted as recovered after two negative PCRs, clearance, or resolved symptoms. From germline, CDR1 is SGHRS and CDR2 YFSETQ. The CDR3 sequence is 15 residues long. With 4 bases removed from V and 2 bases from J, the gap between germline ends came to 15 bases. Material for sequencing was PBMCs or T cells enriched from blood (not recorded which). This clonotype originated in a woman aged 25 to 39 who had recovered from COVID-19. The chain couples TRBV5-1 to TRBJ1-1; perhaps TRBD1 as D (6 bases). CDR3 nucleotide sequence: TGCGCCAGCAGCAAAACAGGGAATCATAACACTGAAGCTTTCTTT. Residues: CASSKTGNHNTEAFF.